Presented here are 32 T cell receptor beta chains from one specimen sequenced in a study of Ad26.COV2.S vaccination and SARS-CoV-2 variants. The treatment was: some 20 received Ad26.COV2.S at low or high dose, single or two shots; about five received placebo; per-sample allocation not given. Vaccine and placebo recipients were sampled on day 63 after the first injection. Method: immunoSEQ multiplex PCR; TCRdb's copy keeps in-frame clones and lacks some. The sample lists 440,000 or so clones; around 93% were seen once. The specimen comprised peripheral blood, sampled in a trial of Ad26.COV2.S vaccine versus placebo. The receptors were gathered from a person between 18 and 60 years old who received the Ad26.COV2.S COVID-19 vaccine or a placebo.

The CDR3 is CASTGTSIDEQFF. CDR3 DNA: TGTGCCAGCACCGGGACTAGTATCGATGAGCAGTTCTTC. The rearrangement uses TRBV12-3 or TRBV12-4 and TRBJ2-1; TRBD2 aligns across 8 bases. The CDR3 covers 13 residues. The V segment lost 7 bases and the J segment 8 bases; nucleotides outside the gene matches: 7.

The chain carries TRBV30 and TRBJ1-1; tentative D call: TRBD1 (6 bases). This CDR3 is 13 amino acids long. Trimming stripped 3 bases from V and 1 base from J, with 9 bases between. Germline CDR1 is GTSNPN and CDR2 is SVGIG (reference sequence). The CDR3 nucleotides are TGTGCCTGGAGGAGGACAGAGAACACTGAAGCTTTCTTT. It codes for CAWRRTENTEAFF.

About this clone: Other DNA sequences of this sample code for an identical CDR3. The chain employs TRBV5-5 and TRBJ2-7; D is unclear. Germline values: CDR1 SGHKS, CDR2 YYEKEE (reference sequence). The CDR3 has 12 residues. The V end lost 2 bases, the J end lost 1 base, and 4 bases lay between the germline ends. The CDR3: CASSFSSYEQYF. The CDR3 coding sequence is TGTGCCAGCAGCTTCTCATCCTACGAGCAGTACTTC.

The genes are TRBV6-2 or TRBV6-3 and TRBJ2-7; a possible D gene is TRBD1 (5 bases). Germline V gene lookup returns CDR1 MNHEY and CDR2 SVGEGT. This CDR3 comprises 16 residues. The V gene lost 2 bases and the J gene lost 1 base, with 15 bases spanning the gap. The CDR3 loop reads CASSYPYRDSSYEQYF. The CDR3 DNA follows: TGTGCCAGCAGTTACCCCTACCGAGACAGTTCCTACGAGCAGTACTTC.

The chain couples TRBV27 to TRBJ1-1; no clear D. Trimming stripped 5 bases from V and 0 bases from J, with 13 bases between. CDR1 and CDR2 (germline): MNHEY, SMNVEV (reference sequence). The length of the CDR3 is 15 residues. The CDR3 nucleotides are TGTGCCAGCAGTCCCGTACAGCCATTGAACACTGAAGCTTTCTTT. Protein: CASSPVQPLNTEAFF.

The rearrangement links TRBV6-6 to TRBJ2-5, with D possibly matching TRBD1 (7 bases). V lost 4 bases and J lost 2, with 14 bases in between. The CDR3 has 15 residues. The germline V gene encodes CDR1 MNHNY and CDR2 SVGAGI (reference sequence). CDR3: CASSLGRGVQETQYF. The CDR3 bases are TGTGCCAGCAGTTTAGGCAGGGGGGTTCAAGAGACCCAGTACTTC.

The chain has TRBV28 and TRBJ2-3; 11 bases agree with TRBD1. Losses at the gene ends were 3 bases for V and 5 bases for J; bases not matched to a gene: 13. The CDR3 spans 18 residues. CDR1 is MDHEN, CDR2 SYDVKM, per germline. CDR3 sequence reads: CASSFLTIPGQGVDTQYF. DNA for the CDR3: TGTGCCAGCAGTTTCCTCACAATACCGGGACAGGGGGTAGATACGCAGTATTTT. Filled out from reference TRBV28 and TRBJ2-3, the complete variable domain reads DVKVTQSSRYLVKRTGEKVFLECVQDMDHENMFWYRQDPGLGLRLIYFSYDVKMKEKGDIPEGYSVSREKKERFSLILESASTNQTSMYLCASSFLTIPGQGVDTQYFGPGTRLTVL.

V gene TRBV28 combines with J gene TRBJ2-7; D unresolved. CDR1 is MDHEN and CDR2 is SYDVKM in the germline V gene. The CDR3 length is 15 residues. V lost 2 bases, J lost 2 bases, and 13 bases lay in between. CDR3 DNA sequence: TGTGCCAGCAGTTTAGGATTTCAAGGAGCCTACGAGCAGTACTTC. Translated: CASSLGFQGAYEQYF. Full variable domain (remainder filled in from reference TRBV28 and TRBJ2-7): DVKVTQSSRYLVKRTGEKVFLECVQDMDHENMFWYRQDPGLGLRLIYFSYDVKMKEKGDIPEGYSVSREKKERFSLILESASTNQTSMYLCASSLGFQGAYEQYFGPGTRLTVT.

The CDR3 region has the DNA TGTGCCAGCAGTCCAGGACTAGCGGGGGACGAGCAGTACTTC. This encodes CASSPGLAGDEQYF. The chain couples TRBV27 to TRBJ2-7, with 13 nucleotides matching TRBD2. Germline trimming cut 5 bases from V and 5 bases from J; bases unmatched to any gene: 3. This CDR3 region has 14 residues. The V gene's germline CDR1 is MNHEY and CDR2 SMNVEV (reference sequence).

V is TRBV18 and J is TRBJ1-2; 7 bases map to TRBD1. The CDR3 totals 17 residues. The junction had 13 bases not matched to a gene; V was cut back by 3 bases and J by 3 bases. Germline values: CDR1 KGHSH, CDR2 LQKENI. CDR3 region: CASSPESGNRGDYGYTF. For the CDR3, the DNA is TGTGCCAGCTCACCGGAATCCGGGAACAGGGGAGACTATGGCTACACCTTC.

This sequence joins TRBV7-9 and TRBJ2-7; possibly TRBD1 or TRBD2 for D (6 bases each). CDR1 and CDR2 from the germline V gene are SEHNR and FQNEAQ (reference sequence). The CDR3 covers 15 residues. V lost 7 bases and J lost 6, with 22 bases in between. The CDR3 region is CASKGGRLNIGEQYF. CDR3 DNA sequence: TGTGCCAGCAAGGGGGGACGACTGAACATTGGCGAGCAGTACTTC.

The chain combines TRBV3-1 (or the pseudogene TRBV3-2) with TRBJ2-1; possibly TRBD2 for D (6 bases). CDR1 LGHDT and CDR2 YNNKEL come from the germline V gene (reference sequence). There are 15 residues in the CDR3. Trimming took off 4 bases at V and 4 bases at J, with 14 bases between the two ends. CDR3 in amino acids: CASSPRLELYNEQFF. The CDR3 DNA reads TGTGCCAGCAGCCCGAGACTAGAGTTATACAATGAGCAGTTCTTC.

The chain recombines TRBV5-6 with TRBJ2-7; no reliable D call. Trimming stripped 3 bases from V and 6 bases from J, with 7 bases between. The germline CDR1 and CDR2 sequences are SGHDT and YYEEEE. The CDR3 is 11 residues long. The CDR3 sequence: CASSSTAEQYF. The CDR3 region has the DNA TGTGCCAGCAGCTCTACAGCCGAGCAGTACTTC. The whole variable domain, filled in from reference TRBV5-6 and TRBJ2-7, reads DAGVTQSPTHLIKTRGQQVTLRCSPKSGHDTVSWYQQALGQGPQFIFQYYEEEERQRGNFPDRFSGHQFPNYSSELNVNALLLGDSALYLCASSSTAEQYFGPGTRLTVT.

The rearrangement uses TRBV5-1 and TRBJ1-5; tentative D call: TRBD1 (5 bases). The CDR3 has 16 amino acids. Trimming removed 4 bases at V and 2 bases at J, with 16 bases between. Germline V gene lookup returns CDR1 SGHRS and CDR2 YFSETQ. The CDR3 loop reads CASSKGTVDGNQPQHF. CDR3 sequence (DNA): TGCGCCAGCAGCAAGGGGACCGTTGATGGCAATCAGCCCCAGCATTTT.

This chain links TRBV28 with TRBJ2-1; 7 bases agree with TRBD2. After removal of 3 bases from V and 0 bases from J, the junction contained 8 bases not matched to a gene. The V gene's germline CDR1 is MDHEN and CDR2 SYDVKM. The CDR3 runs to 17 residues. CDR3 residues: CASSFPVRGSSYNEQFF. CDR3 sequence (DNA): TGTGCCAGCAGTTTTCCGGTGCGGGGGAGCTCCTACAATGAGCAGTTCTTC.

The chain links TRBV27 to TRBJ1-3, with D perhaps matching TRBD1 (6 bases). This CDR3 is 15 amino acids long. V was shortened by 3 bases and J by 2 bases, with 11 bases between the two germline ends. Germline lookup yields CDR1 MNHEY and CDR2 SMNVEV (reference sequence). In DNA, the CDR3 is TGTGCCAGCAGTTTCAGCGGGGGGCCTGGAAACACCATATATTTT. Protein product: CASSFSGGPGNTIYF.

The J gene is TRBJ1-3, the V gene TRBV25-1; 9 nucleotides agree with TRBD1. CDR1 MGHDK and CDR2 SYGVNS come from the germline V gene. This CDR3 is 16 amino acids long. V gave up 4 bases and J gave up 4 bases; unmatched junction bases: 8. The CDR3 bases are TGTGCCAGCAGTGTTCCTCCCGGGACAGGGGGAAACACCATATATTTT. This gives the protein CASSVPPGTGGNTIYF.

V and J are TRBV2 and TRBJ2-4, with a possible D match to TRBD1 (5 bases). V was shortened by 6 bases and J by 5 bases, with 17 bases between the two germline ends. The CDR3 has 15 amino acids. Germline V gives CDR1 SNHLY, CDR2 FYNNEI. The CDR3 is CASRGMMGLQNIQYF. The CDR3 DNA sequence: TGTGCCAGCAGGGGGATGATGGGGCTACAAAACATTCAGTACTTC. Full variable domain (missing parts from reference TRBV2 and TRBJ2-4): EPEVTQTPSHQVTQMGQEVILRCVPISNHLYFYWYRQILGQKVEFLVSFYNNEISEKSEIFDDQFSVERPDGSNFTLKIRSTKLEDSAMYFCASRGMMGLQNIQYFGAGTRLSVL.

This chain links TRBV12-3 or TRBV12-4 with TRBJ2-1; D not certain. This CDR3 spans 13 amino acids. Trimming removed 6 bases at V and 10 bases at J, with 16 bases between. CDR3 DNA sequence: TGTGCCAGCAGAGGGCACCGGCTGATGGAGCAGTTCTTC. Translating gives CASRGHRLMEQFF.

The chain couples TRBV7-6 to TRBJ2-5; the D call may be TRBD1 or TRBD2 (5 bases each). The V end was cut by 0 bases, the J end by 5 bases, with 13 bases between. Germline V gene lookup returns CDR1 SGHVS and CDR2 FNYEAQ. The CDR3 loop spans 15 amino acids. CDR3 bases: TGTGCCAGCAGCTTAGCCTCGGGACGGTGGGAGACCCAGTACTTC. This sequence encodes CASSLASGRWETQYF.

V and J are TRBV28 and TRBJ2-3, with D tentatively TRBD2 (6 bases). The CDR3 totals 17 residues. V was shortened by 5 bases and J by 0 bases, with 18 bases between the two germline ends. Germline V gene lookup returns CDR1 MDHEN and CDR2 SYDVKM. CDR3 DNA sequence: TGTGCCAGCAGTCCCCCCGGGGGAGCGACTAGCACAGATACGCAGTATTTT. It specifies CASSPPGGATSTDTQYF.

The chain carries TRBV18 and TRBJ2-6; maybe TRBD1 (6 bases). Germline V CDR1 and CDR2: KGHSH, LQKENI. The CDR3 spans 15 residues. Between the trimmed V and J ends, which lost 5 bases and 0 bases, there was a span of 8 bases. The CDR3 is CASSSTGSGANVLTF. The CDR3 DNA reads TGTGCCAGCTCATCGACAGGCTCTGGGGCCAACGTCCTGACTTTC.

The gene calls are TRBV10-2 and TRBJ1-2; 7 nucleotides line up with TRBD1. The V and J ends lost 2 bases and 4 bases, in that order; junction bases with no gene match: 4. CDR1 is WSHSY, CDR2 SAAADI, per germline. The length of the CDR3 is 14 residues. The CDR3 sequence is CASSEDRAGYGYTF. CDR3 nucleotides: TGCGCCAGCAGTGAGGACAGGGCGGGCTATGGCTACACCTTC.

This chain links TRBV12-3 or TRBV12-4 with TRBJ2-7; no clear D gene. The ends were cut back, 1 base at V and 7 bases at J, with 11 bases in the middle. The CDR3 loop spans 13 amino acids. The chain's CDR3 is CASSLGQDREQYF. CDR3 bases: TGTGCCAGCAGTTTAGGACAAGACCGGGAGCAGTACTTC.

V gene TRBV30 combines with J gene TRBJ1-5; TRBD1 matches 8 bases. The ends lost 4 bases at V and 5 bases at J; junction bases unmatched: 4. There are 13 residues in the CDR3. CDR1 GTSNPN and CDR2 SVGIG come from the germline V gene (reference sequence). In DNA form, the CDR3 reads TGTGCCTGGACCAGGGGGCGGGATCAGCCCCAGCATTTT. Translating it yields CAWTRGRDQPQHF.

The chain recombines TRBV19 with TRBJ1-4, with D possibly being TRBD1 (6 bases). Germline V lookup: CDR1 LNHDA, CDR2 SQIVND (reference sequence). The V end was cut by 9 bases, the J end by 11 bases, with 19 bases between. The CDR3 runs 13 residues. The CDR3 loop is CARRRQEGGKLFF. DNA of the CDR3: TGTGCCAGGAGAAGACAGGAGGGGGGGAAACTGTTTTTT.

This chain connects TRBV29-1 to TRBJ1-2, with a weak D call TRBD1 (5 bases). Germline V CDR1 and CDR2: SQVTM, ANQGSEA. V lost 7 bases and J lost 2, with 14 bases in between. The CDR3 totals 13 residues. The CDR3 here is CSARHGGNYGYTF. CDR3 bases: TGCAGCGCCCGCCACGGGGGAAACTATGGCTACACCTTC.

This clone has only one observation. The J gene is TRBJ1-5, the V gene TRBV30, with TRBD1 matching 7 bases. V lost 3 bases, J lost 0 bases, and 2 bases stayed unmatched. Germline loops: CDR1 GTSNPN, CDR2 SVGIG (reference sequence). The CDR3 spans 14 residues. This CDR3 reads CAWRGTASNQPQHF. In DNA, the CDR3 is TGTGCCTGGAGGGGGACAGCTAGCAATCAGCCCCAGCATTTT.

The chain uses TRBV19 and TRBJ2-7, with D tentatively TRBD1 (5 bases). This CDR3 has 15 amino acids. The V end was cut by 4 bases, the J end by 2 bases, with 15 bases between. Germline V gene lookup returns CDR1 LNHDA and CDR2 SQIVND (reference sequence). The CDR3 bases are TGTGCCAGTAGTAAGGGTGGCAGGGCCGCCTACGAGCAGTACTTC. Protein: CASSKGGRAAYEQYF.

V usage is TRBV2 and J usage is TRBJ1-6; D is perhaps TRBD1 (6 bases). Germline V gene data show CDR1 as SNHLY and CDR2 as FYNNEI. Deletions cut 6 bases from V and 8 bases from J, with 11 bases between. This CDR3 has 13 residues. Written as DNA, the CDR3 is TGTGCCAGCAGCCAAAGGGGGGATTCACCCCTCCACTTT. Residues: CASSQRGDSPLHF.

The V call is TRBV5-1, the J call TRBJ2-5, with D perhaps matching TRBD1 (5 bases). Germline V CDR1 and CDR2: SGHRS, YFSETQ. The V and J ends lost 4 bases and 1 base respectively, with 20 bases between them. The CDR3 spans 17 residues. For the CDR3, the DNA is TGCGCCAGCAGCCAGACGTTGCAGGGAACTGTCCAAGAGACCCAGTACTTC. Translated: CASSQTLQGTVQETQYF.

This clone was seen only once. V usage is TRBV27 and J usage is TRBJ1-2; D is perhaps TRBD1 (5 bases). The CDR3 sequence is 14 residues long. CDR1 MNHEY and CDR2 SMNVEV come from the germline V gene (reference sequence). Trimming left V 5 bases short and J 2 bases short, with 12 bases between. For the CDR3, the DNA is TGTGCCAGCAGTATAACGGGGCGAAACTATGGCTACACCTTC. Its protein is CASSITGRNYGYTF.